The 30 T cell receptor beta chains listed next were all sequenced from one sample in a study of shared clonotypes between healthy human individuals. Libraries were prepared by immunoSEQ multiplex PCR; TCRdb keeps only in-frame clonotypes and omits some of them. The sample gives hundreds of thousands of clones, 75% to 80% of which show up once; about 12% is in the top ten. The sequenced sample consisted of PBMCs. The receptors derive from a woman aged 40-49 years in good health. Some clones in this sample may be carry-over from other donors' samples.

The chain employs TRBV6-6 and TRBJ2-7; no definite D call. Per the germline V gene, CDR1 is MNHNY and CDR2 is SVGAGI (reference sequence). The CDR3 covers 11 residues. The V gene lost 6 bases and the J gene lost 5 bases, with 8 bases spanning the gap. CDR3 coding DNA: TGTGCCAGCAGCCTCGGCGACGAGCAGTACTTC. Residues: CASSLGDEQYF.

The J gene is TRBJ1-2, the V gene TRBV5-4; D possibly corresponds to TRBD1 (5 bases). This CDR3 region has 16 residues. Trimming left V 2 bases short and J 0 bases short, with 14 bases between. Germline V gene sequence: CDR1 SGHNT, CDR2 YYREEE (reference sequence). The CDR3 sequence is CASSFETGGTNYGYTF. CDR3 DNA: TGTGCCAGCAGCTTTGAGACCGGGGGAACTAACTATGGCTACACCTTC.

This clone was found a few times. The chain is built from TRBV7-2 and TRBJ2-2, with unresolved D. The germline CDR1 and CDR2 sequences are SGHTA and FQGNSA. The germline V and J ends were trimmed by 1 base and 0 bases, with 6 bases remaining between them. This CDR3 contains 15 residues. DNA for the CDR3: TGTGCCAGCAGCTTAGGCGGTTCGAACACCGGGGAGCTGTTTTTT. Translating it yields CASSLGGSNTGELFF.

This rearrangement joins TRBV28 to TRBJ2-1, with 13 bases lining up with TRBD2. CDR1 and CDR2 from the germline V gene are MDHEN and SYDVKM. V was clipped by 5 bases and J by 8 bases; unmatched bases: 6. The CDR3 runs to 15 residues. CDR3 DNA sequence: TGTGCCAGCAGTGCCGGACTAGCGGGAGTCTATGAGCAGTTCTTC. The encoded protein is CASSAGLAGVYEQFF.

This clone showed up many times. Other DNA variants within this sample encode the same CDR3. V usage is TRBV11-3 and J usage is TRBJ2-2; no reliable D call. CDR1 is SGHNT and CDR2 is YENEEA in the germline V gene. The CDR3 is 13 amino acids. The V gene lost 2 bases and the J gene lost 7 bases, with 8 bases spanning the gap. The CDR3 reads CASSLSLGGELFF. The CDR3 nucleotides are TGTGCCAGCAGCTTAAGCTTAGGCGGGGAGCTGTTTTTT.

With respect to this clone: With a far larger clone one base away, a read error is the likely cause. The V and J genes are TRBV28 and TRBJ2-7; 7 bases line up with TRBD2. Germline assignment: CDR1 MDHEN and CDR2 SYDVKM. This CDR3 spans 17 amino acids. In DNA, the CDR3 is TGTGCCAGCAGTTTAATTCTAGGCGGGAGAACCTCCTACGAGCAGTGCTTC. Its protein product is CASSLILGGRTSYEQCF.

CDR3 sequence: CASSLGAQGGYEQFF. CDR3 DNA sequence: TGTGCCAGCAGCTTAGGGGCCCAGGGAGGTTACGAGCAGTTCTTC. The chain recombines TRBV11-2 with TRBJ2-1; D may be TRBD2 (6 bases). V was trimmed by 1 base and J by 10 bases, leaving 17 bases between them. Per germline, CDR1 SGHAT and CDR2 FQNNGV. CDR3 size: 15 residues.

Of note for this clone: A read error is likely here: a far larger clone is one base away. The chain is built from TRBV6-1 and TRBJ1-1; D is unresolved. Germline assignment: CDR1 MNHNS and CDR2 SASEGT. The CDR3 length is 13 residues. Trimming stripped 6 bases from V and 3 bases from J, with 11 bases between. CDR3 nucleotide sequence: TGTGCCAGCAGCCAAGAGGTGGACACTGAAGCTTTCTTT. Translated, it gives CASSQEVDTEAFF.

This chain connects TRBV11-2 to TRBJ1-2; D might be TRBD1 (6 bases). CDR1 and CDR2 from the germline V gene are SGHAT and FQNNGV. V was pared by 7 bases and J by 3 bases, with 21 bases between. The CDR3 loop spans 16 amino acids. CDR3 in amino acids: CASNLRAGDFYYGYTF. CDR3 coding DNA: TGTGCCAGCAACCTCCGGGCAGGGGATTTTTACTATGGCTACACCTTC.

Only one count was recorded for this clone. This chain links TRBV7-2 with TRBJ1-6; D remains unclear. The V gene lost 4 bases and the J gene lost 10 bases, with 8 bases spanning the gap. CDR1 is SGHTA, CDR2 FQGNSA, per germline. The CDR3 is 12 amino acids. Here the CDR3 DNA reads TGTGCCAGCAGCTCGCCGCCCTCACCCCTCCACTTT. Protein sequence: CASSSPPSPLHF.

In its sample, this clone was seen a few times. J is TRBJ2-7 and V is TRBV2; no clear D. Trimming took off 10 bases at V and 3 bases at J, with 10 bases between the two ends. CDR1 is SNHLY and CDR2 is FYNNEI in the germline V gene. The CDR3 has 11 amino acids. The CDR3 DNA reads TGTGCCACCACGGCCGGCTACGAGCAGTACTTC. Protein sequence: CATTAGYEQYF.

The sample holds one count of this clone. The chain combines TRBV28 with TRBJ2-6; D uncertain. This CDR3 contains 17 residues. Germline V lookup: CDR1 MDHEN, CDR2 SYDVKM. V was cut by 4 bases and J by 0 bases, with 13 bases left in between. CDR3 sequence: CASSSGLTYSGANVLTF. The CDR3 DNA reads as TGTGCCAGCAGTTCCGGCCTAACATACTCTGGGGCCAACGTCCTGACTTTC.

The CDR3 is CASSLFGGAYSPLHF. For the CDR3, the DNA is TGTGCCAGCAGCTTATTCGGGGGGGCGTATTCACCCCTCCACTTT. This chain links TRBV11-2 with TRBJ1-6; the D gene is possibly TRBD1 (6 bases). The V gene lost 2 bases and the J gene lost 8 bases, with 13 bases spanning the gap. The CDR3 spans 15 residues. Germline V gives CDR1 SGHAT, CDR2 FQNNGV.

The chain recombines TRBV5-1 with TRBJ2-3; 12 bases line up with TRBD1. This CDR3 comprises 16 residues. CDR1 and CDR2 from the germline V gene are SGHRS and YFSETQ. Unmatched junction bases numbered 3, after V lost 4 bases and J lost 0 bases. In nucleotides, the CDR3 is TGCGCCAGCAGCCCCGGGACAGGGGGCAGCACAGATACGCAGTATTTT. Protein: CASSPGTGGSTDTQYF.

The chain carries TRBV29-1 and TRBJ1-2; no clear D. Per germline, CDR1 SQVTM and CDR2 ANQGSEA. V was cut by 7 bases and J by 6 bases, with 12 bases left in between. The CDR3 covers 11 residues. CDR3 region: CSESSDNGYTF. For the CDR3, the DNA is TGCAGCGAGTCCTCAGACAATGGCTACACCTTC.

The DNA for the CDR3 is TGTGCCAGCAGCGTCGGGAGTACAGATCAGCCCCAGCATTTT. This encodes CASSVGSTDQPQHF. The chain combines TRBV9 with TRBJ1-5; unclear D gene. This CDR3 is 14 amino acids long. Trimming shortened V by 2 bases and J by 5 bases, and 11 bases separated the two germline ends. Germline CDR1 SGDLS, CDR2 YYNGEE.

Details on this clone: A far larger clone is off by one base, so a read error is likely. The chain has TRBV25-1 and TRBJ2-2; D is unresolved. The V gene lost 4 bases and the J gene lost 6 bases, with 12 bases spanning the gap. This CDR3 contains 14 residues. Germline V gene sequence: CDR1 MGHDK, CDR2 SYGVNS. The CDR3 region is CASSVSRWAGELFF. CDR3 bases: TGTGCCAGCAGTGTATCTAGGTGGGCCGGGGAGCTGTTTTTT.

This clone has just a few counts. This chain uses TRBV7-9 with TRBJ2-7; 14 nucleotides match TRBD2. The CDR3 runs to 14 residues. The junction had 3 bases not matched to a gene; V was cut back by 5 bases and J by 6 bases. Germline loops: CDR1 SEHNR, CDR2 FQNEAQ (reference sequence). The CDR3 loop reads CASSPGLAGAEQYF. CDR3 coding DNA: TGTGCCAGCAGCCCGGGACTAGCGGGAGCCGAGCAGTACTTC. Supplemented by reference TRBV7-9 and TRBJ2-7, the full variable domain reads DTGVSQNPRHKITKRGQNVTFRCDPISEHNRLYWYRQTLGQGPEFLTYFQNEAQLEKSRLLSDRFSAERPKGSFSTLEIQRTEQGDSAMYLCASSPGLAGAEQYFGPGTRLTVT.

V gene TRBV30 combines with J gene TRBJ1-3; D gene uncertain. Judging by the DNA end, TRBJ2-2 fits better; the J call may be wrong. Germline V gene data show CDR1 as GTSNPN and CDR2 as SVGIG (reference sequence). The CDR3 runs to 14 residues. The CDR3 loop is CAWSRVGLYGELFF. CDR3 sequence (DNA): TGTGCCTGGAGTCGGGTAGGGTTGTACGGGGAGCTGTTTTTT.

V usage is TRBV7-9 and J usage is TRBJ1-1; no definite D call. The V gene lost 0 bases and the J gene lost 3 bases, with 8 bases spanning the gap. The germline V gene encodes CDR1 SEHNR and CDR2 FQNEAQ (reference sequence). The CDR3 contains 14 residues. The CDR3 DNA reads as TGTGCCAGCAGCTTAGCGCAGTGGGACACTGAAGCTTTCTTT. Translation: CASSLAQWDTEAFF. The full variable domain, rest sourced from reference TRBV7-9 and TRBJ1-1, is DTGVSQNPRHKITKRGQNVTFRCDPISEHNRLYWYRQTLGQGPEFLTYFQNEAQLEKSRLLSDRFSAERPKGSFSTLEIQRTEQGDSAMYLCASSLAQWDTEAFFGQGTRLTVV.

This clone was detected a few times. It may be a read error: a sequence one base away is much more abundant. The chain employs TRBV6-5 and TRBJ2-5; no definite D call. The germline V and J ends were trimmed by 11 bases and 0 bases, with 10 bases remaining between them. The CDR3 sequence is 12 residues long. CDR1 and CDR2 from the germline V gene are MNHEY and SVGAGI. The CDR3 DNA is TGTGCCTGTGGTTACAACCAAGAGACCCAGTACTTC. Amino acids: CACGYNQETQYF.

This clone was picked up many times. The chain recombines TRBV9 with TRBJ1-5; TRBD1 matches 7 bases. Trimming at V came to 0 bases and at J to 5 bases, leaving 5 bases not matched to a gene. The CDR3 loop spans 15 amino acids. Germline-derived CDR1 and CDR2 are SGDLS and YYNGEE. The chain's CDR3 is CASSVGQGGDQPQHF. CDR3 coding DNA: TGTGCCAGCAGCGTAGGTCAGGGGGGGGATCAGCCCCAGCATTTT.

V and J are TRBV11-3 and TRBJ2-1; weak D call: TRBD1 (6 bases). V lost 5 bases and J 2 bases, leaving 13 bases between the germline ends. The CDR3 is 15 residues long. Germline CDR1 SGHNT, CDR2 YENEEA. In DNA, the CDR3 is TGTGCCAGCAGCACCGGCAGGGGCGCCTACAATGAGCAGTTCTTC. Translating gives CASSTGRGAYNEQFF.

This clone was counted once. It is likely a read error: a sequence one base away is far more abundant. The gene calls are TRBV27 and TRBJ2-3; either TRBD1 or TRBD2 may fit D (5 bases each). Germline CDR1 and CDR2: MNHEY and SMNVEV (reference sequence). This CDR3 is 15 amino acids long. CDR3: CTSSPGTQYADTQYF. Here the CDR3 DNA reads TGTACCAGCAGTCCCGGGACCCAGTACGCGGATACGCAGTATTTT.

The J gene is TRBJ2-7, the V gene TRBV6-1, with 12 positions matching TRBD2. With 0 bases clipped from V and 1 base from J, the junction kept 7 bases outside the gene matches. The CDR3 has 18 residues. The germline CDR1 and CDR2 sequences are MNHNS and SASEGT. Here the CDR3 reads CASSEAASGRAGSYEQYF. Here the CDR3 DNA reads TGTGCCAGCAGTGAAGCGGCTAGCGGGAGGGCCGGGTCCTACGAGCAGTACTTC.

The CDR3 spells CASSLGQAFVEAFF. As DNA, the CDR3 is TGTGCCAGCAGCTTGGGACAGGCATTTGTTGAAGCTTTCTTT. V and J are TRBV5-8 and TRBJ1-1, with a tentative D call TRBD1 (6 bases). Germline-derived CDR1 and CDR2 are SGHTS and YDEGEE. Trimming removed 0 bases at V and 7 bases at J, with 13 bases between. The CDR3 length is 14 residues.

This clone was found a few times. V is TRBV5-1 and J is TRBJ1-1; D uncertain. Per germline, CDR1 SGHRS and CDR2 YFSETQ. The CDR3 consists of 13 residues. V dropped 0 bases and J dropped 4 bases, with 7 bases sitting between them. The CDR3 nucleotides are TGCGCCAGCAGCTTGGGTGCTACCACTGAAGCTTTCTTT. Amino acid sequence: CASSLGATTEAFF.

This clone was counted once. The V call is TRBV7-6, the J call TRBJ2-1, with D possibly matching TRBD2 (6 bases). Between the trimmed V and J ends, which lost 4 bases and 3 bases, there was a span of 13 bases. CDR1 SGHVS and CDR2 FNYEAQ come from the germline V gene. This CDR3 has 15 amino acids. CDR3 DNA sequence: TGTGCCAGCAGCTCATGGGGTAGCGGCTACAATGAGCAGTTCTTC. It is translated as CASSSWGSGYNEQFF.

This clone was found a few times. The rearrangement joins TRBV28 to TRBJ1-2; D unresolved. The CDR3 runs 15 residues. V gave up 1 base and J gave up 0 bases, with 9 bases separating them. Germline CDR1 and CDR2: MDHEN and SYDVKM. This CDR3 is CASSLSGLANYGYTF. DNA of the CDR3: TGTGCCAGCAGTTTATCGGGATTAGCTAACTATGGCTACACCTTC.

This clone was recorded once. The CDR3 bases are TGTGCCAGCACTCCCGGGACAGGGAGTTATAGCAATCAGCCCCAGCATTTT. Its translation: CASTPGTGSYSNQPQHF. The V gene is TRBV28, the J gene TRBJ1-5, with TRBD1 identical over 9 bases. V shed 7 bases, J shed 0 bases, and the junction held 10 bases outside the gene matches. There are 17 residues in the CDR3. Germline V CDR1 and CDR2: MDHEN, SYDVKM.